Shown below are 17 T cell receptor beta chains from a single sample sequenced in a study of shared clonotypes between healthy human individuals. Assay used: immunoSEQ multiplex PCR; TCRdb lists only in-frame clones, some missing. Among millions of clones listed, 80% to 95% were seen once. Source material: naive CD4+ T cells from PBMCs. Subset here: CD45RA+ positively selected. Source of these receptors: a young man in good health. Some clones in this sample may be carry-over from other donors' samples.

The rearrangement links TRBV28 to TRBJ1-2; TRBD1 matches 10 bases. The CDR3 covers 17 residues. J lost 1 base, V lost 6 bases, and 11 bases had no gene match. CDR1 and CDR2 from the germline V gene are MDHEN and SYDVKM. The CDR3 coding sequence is TGTGCCAGCAGCGAGGGACAGGGGCCGTTAGTTAACTATGGCTACACCTTC. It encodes CASSEGQGPLVNYGYTF.

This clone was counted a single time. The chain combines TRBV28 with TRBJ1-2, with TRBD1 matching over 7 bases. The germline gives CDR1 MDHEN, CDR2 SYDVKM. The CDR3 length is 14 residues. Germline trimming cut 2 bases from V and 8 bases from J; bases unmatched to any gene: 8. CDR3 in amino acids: CASSLEGAPRGYTF. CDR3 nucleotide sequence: TGTGCCAGCAGTTTAGAGGGGGCCCCCCGGGGCTACACCTTC.

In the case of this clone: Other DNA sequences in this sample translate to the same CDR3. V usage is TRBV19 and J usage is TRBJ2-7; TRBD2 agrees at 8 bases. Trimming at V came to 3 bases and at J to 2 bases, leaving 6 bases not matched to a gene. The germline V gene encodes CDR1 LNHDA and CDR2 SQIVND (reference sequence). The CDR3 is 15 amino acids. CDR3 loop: CASSIVGGGPYEQYF. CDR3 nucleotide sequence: TGTGCCAGTAGTATCGTGGGCGGGGGGCCCTACGAGCAGTACTTC.

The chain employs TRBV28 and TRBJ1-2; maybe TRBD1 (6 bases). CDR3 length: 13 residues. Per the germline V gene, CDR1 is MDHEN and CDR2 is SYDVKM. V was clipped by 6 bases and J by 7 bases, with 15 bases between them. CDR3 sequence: CASSVGRGSGYTF. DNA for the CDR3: TGTGCCAGCAGCGTGGGAAGGGGGTCTGGCTACACCTTC.

As DNA, the CDR3 is TGCGCCAGCAGAGATCAGGGCGTGACTAATGAAAAACTGTTTTTT. This gives the protein CASRDQGVTNEKLFF. This chain uses TRBV5-1 with TRBJ1-4; tentative D call: TRBD1 (5 bases). The CDR3 has 15 amino acids. From germline, CDR1 is SGHRS and CDR2 YFSETQ. Trimming took off 5 bases at V and 2 bases at J, with 13 bases between the two ends.

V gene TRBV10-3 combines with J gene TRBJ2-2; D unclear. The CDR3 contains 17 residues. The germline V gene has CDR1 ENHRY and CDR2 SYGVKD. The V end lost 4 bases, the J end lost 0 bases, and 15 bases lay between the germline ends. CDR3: CAISGHRREANTGELFF. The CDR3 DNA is TGTGCCATCAGTGGTCACAGAAGGGAAGCGAACACCGGGGAGCTGTTTTTT.

The DNA for the CDR3 is TGTGCCAGCAGCGTAAGTCGTTTGGGGGAGCTGTTTTTT. Its protein is CASSVSRLGELFF. This sequence joins TRBV9 and TRBJ2-2; no clear D gene. Looked up from germline, CDR1 is SGDLS and CDR2 is YYNGEE. The V and J ends lost 1 base and 8 bases respectively, with 9 bases between them. This CDR3 contains 13 residues.

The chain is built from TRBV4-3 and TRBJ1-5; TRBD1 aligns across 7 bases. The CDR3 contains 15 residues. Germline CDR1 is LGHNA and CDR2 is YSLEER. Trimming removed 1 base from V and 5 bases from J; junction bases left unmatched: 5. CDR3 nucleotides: TGCGCCAGCAGCCAAGCGTACAGGGGCTATCAGCCCCAGCATTTT. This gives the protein CASSQAYRGYQPQHF.

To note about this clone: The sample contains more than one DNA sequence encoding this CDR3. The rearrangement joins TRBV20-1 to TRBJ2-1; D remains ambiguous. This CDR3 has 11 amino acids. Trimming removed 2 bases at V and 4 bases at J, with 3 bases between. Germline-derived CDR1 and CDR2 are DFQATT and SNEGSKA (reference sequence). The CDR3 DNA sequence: TGCAGTGCTAGACTATACAATGAGCAGTTCTTC. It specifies CSARLYNEQFF.

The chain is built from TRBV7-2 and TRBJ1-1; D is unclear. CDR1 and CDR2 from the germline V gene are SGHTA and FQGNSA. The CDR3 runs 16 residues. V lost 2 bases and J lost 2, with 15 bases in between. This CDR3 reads CASSLIQFGLNTEAFF. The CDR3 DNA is TGTGCCAGCAGCTTAATACAGTTCGGCTTAAACACTGAAGCTTTCTTT. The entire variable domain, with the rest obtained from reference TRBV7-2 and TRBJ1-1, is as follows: GAGVSQSPSNKVTEKGKDVELRCDPISGHTALYWYRQSLGQGLEFLIYFQGNSAPDKSGLPSDRFSAERTGGSVSTLTIQRTQQEDSAVYLCASSLIQFGLNTEAFFGQGTRLTVV.

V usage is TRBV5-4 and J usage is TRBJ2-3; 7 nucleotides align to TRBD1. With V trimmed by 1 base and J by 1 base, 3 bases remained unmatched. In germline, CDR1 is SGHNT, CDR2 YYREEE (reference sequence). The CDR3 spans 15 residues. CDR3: CASSLLGGGTDTQYF. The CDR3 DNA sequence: TGTGCCAGCAGCTTGTTAGGGGGCGGCACAGATACGCAGTATTTT.

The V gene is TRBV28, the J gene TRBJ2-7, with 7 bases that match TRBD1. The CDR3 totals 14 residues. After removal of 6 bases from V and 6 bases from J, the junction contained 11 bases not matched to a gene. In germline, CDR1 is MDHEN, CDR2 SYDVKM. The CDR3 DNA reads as TGTGCCAGCAGCTTGACAGGGATCCCACCCGAGCAGTACTTC. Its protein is CASSLTGIPPEQYF. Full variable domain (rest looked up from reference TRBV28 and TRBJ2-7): DVKVTQSSRYLVKRTGEKVFLECVQDMDHENMFWYRQDPGLGLRLIYFSYDVKMKEKGDIPEGYSVSREKKERFSLILESASTNQTSMYLCASSLTGIPPEQYFGPGTRLTVT.

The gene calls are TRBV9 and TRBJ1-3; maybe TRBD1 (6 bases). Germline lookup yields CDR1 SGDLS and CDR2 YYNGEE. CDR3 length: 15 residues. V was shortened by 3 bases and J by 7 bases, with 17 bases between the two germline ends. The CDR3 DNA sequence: TGTGCCAGCAGCGGGACAGCTTTAATTTCTAACACCATATATTTT. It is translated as CASSGTALISNTIYF.

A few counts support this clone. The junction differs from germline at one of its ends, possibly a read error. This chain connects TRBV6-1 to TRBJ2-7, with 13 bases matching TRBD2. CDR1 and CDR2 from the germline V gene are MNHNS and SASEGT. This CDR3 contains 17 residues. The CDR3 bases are TGTGCCAGCGGTGACGGACTAGCGGGAGACAGGGTCTACGAGCAGTACTTC. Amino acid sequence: CASGDGLAGDRVYEQYF.

Here the CDR3 DNA reads TGTGCCAGCAGTCGAGACAGGGGCTCTACTCAGCCCCAGCATTTT. Translation: CASSRDRGSTQPQHF. The genes are TRBV2 and TRBJ1-5; 8 nucleotides line up with TRBD1. Germline CDR1 is SNHLY and CDR2 is FYNNEI. Trimming cost V 5 bases and J 6 bases; bases outside gene matches: 9. The CDR3 is made up of 15 amino acids.

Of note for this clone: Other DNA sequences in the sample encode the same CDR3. The chain's CDR3 is CASSPRLAYEQYF. The CDR3 nucleotides are TGTGCCAGCAGCCCGCGGTTAGCCTACGAGCAGTACTTC. This chain connects TRBV27 to TRBJ2-7; D is ambiguous. Deletions cut 6 bases from V and 2 bases from J, with 11 bases between. The CDR3 contains 13 residues. CDR1 is MNHEY and CDR2 is SMNVEV in the germline V gene (reference sequence).

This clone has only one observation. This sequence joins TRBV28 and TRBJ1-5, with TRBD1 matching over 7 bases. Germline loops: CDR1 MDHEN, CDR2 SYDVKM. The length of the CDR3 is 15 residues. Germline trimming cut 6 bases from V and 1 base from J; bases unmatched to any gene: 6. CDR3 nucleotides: TGTGCCAGCAGACAAGAACAGGGGAGCAATCAGCCCCAGCATTTT. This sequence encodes CASRQEQGSNQPQHF. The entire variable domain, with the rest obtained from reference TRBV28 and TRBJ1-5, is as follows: DVKVTQSSRYLVKRTGEKVFLECVQDMDHENMFWYRQDPGLGLRLIYFSYDVKMKEKGDIPEGYSVSREKKERFSLILESASTNQTSMYLCASRQEQGSNQPQHFGDGTRLSIL.